The 13 T cell receptor beta chains reported below all come from one sample, sequenced in a study of CD8 T cells in Susac syndrome. RNA was extracted with the RNeasy kit, and a quantity of roughly 0.5 to 1 ug was reverse transcribed using random hexamers. TCRdb analysed the immunoSEQ multiplex PCR reads with MiXCR anew, one entry per CDR3 protein. The sample consists of about 200,000 distinct CDR3 sequences, under 95% of them appearing once. Input material: CD4+ T cells from PBMCs. Receptor source: a human donor in good health.

V gene TRBV3-1 combines with J gene TRBJ1-2; perhaps TRBD1 as D (5 bases). Germline CDR1 is LGHDT and CDR2 is YNNKEL (reference sequence). The CDR3 is 15 amino acids. V was clipped by 4 bases and J by 8 bases, with 20 bases between them. CDR3: CASSPRGRVVVGYTF. CDR3 nucleotide sequence: TGTGCCAGCAGCCCTCGAGGCAGGGTTGTCGTAGGCTACACCTTC.

V and J are TRBV7-9 and TRBJ2-4, with no clear D. Germline values: CDR1 SEHNR, CDR2 FQNEAQ (reference sequence). Deletions cut 0 bases from V and 0 bases from J, with 12 bases between. CDR3 length equals 17 residues. In DNA, the CDR3 is TGTGCCAGCAGCTTAGCCGGGCAGGTACTAGCCAAAAACATTCAGTACTTC. This codes for CASSLAGQVLAKNIQYF.

This rearrangement joins TRBV5-6 to TRBJ2-5, with 8 positions matching TRBD1. The germline V gene encodes CDR1 SGHDT and CDR2 YYEEEE. With 1 base clipped from V and 0 bases from J, the junction kept 8 bases outside the gene matches. The CDR3 has 17 residues. CDR3 sequence reads: CASSLRRTGRYQETQYF. As DNA, the CDR3 is TGTGCCAGCAGCTTGCGACGGACAGGGAGGTACCAAGAGACCCAGTACTTC.

This clonotype was seen once. The V and J genes are TRBV6-5 and TRBJ1-2, with TRBD1 identical over 7 bases. CDR1 and CDR2 from the germline V gene are MNHEY and SVGAGI. V lost 6 bases, J lost 5 bases, and 12 bases stayed unmatched. The length of the CDR3 is 15 residues. CDR3 in DNA: TGTGCCAGCAGGGAAACCAATGACAGGGTATATGGCTACACCTTC. It codes for CASRETNDRVYGYTF.

J is TRBJ1-5 and V is TRBV7-9, with D unresolved. The CDR3 consists of 13 residues. Germline V gene sequence: CDR1 SEHNR, CDR2 FQNEAQ (reference sequence). The V gene lost 4 bases and the J gene lost 7 bases, with 11 bases spanning the gap. The CDR3 DNA reads TGTGCCAGCAGCTCTCAGAACGGGCAGCCCCAGCATTTT. The encoded protein is CASSSQNGQPQHF.

The chain combines TRBV29-1 with TRBJ2-1; TRBD2 matches at 9 bases. The CDR3 runs to 18 residues. V shed 4 bases and J 4 bases; nucleotides not matched to a gene: 17. Germline lookup yields CDR1 SQVTM and CDR2 ANQGSEA. CDR3 sequence reads: CSVVEGWGGGAGYNEQFF. The CDR3 nucleotides are TGCAGCGTTGTAGAAGGTTGGGGCGGGGGGGCCGGATACAATGAGCAGTTCTTC.

The chain has TRBV7-9 and TRBJ1-6; no firm D call. Germline values: CDR1 SEHNR, CDR2 FQNEAQ (reference sequence). V was clipped by 0 bases and J by 7 bases, with 7 bases between them. CDR3 size: 14 residues. The CDR3 DNA reads TGTGCCAGCAGCTTAGCGCACACCAATTCACCCCTCCACTTT. Its translation is CASSLAHTNSPLHF.

The chain has TRBV23-1 and TRBJ1-6, with 8 bases lining up with TRBD1. TRBV23-1 is known as an ORF, though its function is uncertain. The CDR3 has 15 amino acids. Trimming cost V 0 bases and J 6 bases; bases outside gene matches: 1. The CDR3 spells CASSQSQGGNSPLHF. In nucleotides, the CDR3 is TGCGCCAGCAGTCAATCACAGGGGGGTAATTCACCCCTCCACTTT.

The V call is TRBV7-2, the J call TRBJ2-2, with TRBD1 identical over 7 bases. The CDR3 spans 15 residues. The junction had 9 bases not matched to a gene; V was cut back by 5 bases and J by 6 bases. Germline V gene data show CDR1 as SGHTA and CDR2 as FQGNSA. CDR3 in DNA: TGTGCCAGCAGCATAAAGGGGGCAATTTCCGGGGAGCTGTTTTTT. It encodes CASSIKGAISGELFF. Combining the CDR3 with reference TRBV7-2 and TRBJ2-2 gives the whole variable domain GAGVSQSPSNKVTEKGKDVELRCDPISGHTALYWYRQSLGQGLEFLIYFQGNSAPDKSGLPSDRFSAERTGGSVSTLTIQRTQQEDSAVYLCASSIKGAISGELFFGEGSRLTVL.

The chain is built from TRBV3-1 and TRBJ1-2; 7 positions match TRBD1. The CDR3 length is 15 residues. Trimming took 2 bases from V and 4 from J; bases not matched to a gene: 7. Germline values: CDR1 LGHDT, CDR2 YNNKEL (reference sequence). The CDR3 coding sequence is TGTGCCAGCAGCCAACGGACAGGAGGGATCTATGGCTACACCTTC. Translation gives CASSQRTGGIYGYTF.

The genes are TRBV6-5 and TRBJ1-1, with 10 bases matching TRBD1. This CDR3 region has 14 residues. Germline CDR1 is MNHEY and CDR2 is SVGAGI. Trimming cost V 2 bases and J 13 bases; bases outside gene matches: 10. Here the CDR3 reads CASSYGGIGQGVFF. The DNA of the CDR3 is TGTGCCAGCAGTTACGGTGGTATTGGACAGGGGGTTTTCTTT.

The J gene is TRBJ2-3, the V gene TRBV19, with 7 bases identical to TRBD1. Trimming took 5 bases from V and 6 from J; bases not matched to a gene: 8. This CDR3 is 14 amino acids long. CDR1 LNHDA and CDR2 SQIVND come from the germline V gene (reference sequence). This CDR3 reads CASSSGQSPDTQYF. CDR3 DNA: TGTGCCAGTAGTTCGGGACAGTCCCCCGATACGCAGTATTTT. Drawing the rest from reference TRBV19 and TRBJ2-3, the complete variable domain is DGGITQSPKYLFRKEGQNVTLSCEQNLNHDAMYWYRQDPGQGLRLIYYSQIVNDFQKGDIAEGYSVSREKKESFPLTVTSAQKNPTAFYLCASSSGQSPDTQYFGPGTRLTVL.

The chain employs TRBV19 and TRBJ1-2; 9 nucleotides match TRBD1. Germline V lookup: CDR1 LNHDA, CDR2 SQIVND (reference sequence). V was clipped by 3 bases and J by 4 bases; unmatched bases: 9. The CDR3 spans 16 residues. The DNA for the CDR3 is TGTGCCAGTAGTATGGTAACAGGGGGCCGGGGCTATGGCTACACCTTC. Translation: CASSMVTGGRGYGYTF.